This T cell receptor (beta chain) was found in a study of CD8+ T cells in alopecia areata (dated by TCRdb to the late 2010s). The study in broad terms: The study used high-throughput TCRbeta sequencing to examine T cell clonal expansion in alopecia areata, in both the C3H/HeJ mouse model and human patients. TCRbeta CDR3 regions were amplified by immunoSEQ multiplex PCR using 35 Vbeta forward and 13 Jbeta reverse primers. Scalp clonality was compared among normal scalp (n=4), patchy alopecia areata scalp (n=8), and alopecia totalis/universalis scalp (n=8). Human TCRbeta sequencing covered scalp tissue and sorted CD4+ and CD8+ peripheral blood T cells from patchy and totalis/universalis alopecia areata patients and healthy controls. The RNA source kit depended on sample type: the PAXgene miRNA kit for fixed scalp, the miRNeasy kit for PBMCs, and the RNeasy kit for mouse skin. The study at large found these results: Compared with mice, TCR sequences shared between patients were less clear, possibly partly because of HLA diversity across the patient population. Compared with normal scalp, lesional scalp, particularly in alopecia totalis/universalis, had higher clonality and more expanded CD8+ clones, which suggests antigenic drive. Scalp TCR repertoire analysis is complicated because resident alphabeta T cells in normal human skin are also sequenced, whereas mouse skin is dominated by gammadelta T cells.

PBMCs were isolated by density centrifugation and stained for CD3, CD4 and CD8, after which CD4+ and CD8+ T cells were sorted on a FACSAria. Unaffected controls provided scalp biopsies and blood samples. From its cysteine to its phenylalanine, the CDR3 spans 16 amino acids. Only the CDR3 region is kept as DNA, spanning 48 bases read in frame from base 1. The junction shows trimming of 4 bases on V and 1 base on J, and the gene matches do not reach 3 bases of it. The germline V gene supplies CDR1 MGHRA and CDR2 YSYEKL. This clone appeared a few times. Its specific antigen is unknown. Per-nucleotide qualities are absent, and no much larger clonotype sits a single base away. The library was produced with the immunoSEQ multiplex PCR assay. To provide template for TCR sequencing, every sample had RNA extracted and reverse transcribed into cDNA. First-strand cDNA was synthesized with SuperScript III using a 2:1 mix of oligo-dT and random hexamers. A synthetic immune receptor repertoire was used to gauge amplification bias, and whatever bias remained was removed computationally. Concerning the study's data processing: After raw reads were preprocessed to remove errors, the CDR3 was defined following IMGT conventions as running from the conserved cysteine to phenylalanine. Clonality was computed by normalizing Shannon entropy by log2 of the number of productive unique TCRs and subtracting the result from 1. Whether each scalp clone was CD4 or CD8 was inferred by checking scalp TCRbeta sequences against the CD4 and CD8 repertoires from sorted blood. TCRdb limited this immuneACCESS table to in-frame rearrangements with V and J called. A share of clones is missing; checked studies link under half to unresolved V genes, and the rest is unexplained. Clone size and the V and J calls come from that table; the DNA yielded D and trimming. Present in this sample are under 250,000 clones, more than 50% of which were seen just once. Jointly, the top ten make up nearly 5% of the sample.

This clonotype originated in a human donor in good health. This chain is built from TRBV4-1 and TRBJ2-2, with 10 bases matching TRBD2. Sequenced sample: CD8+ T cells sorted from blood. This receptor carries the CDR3 CASSPWTSGNTGELFF. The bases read TGCGCCAGCAGCCCGTGGACTAGCGGGAACACCGGGGAGCTGTTTTTT.